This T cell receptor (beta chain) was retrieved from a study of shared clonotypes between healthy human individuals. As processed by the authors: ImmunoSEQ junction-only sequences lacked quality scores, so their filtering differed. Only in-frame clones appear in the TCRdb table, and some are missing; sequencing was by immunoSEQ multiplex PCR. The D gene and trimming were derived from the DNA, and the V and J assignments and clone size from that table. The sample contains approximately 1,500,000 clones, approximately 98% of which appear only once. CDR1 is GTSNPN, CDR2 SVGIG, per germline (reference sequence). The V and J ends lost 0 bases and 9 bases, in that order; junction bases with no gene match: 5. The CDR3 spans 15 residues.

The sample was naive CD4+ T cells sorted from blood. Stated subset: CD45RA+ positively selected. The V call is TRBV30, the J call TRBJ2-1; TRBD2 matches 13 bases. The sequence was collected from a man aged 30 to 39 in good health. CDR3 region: CAWSVRTSGGVEQFF. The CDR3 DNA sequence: TGTGCCTGGAGTGTACGCACTAGCGGGGGGGTTGAGCAGTTCTTC.